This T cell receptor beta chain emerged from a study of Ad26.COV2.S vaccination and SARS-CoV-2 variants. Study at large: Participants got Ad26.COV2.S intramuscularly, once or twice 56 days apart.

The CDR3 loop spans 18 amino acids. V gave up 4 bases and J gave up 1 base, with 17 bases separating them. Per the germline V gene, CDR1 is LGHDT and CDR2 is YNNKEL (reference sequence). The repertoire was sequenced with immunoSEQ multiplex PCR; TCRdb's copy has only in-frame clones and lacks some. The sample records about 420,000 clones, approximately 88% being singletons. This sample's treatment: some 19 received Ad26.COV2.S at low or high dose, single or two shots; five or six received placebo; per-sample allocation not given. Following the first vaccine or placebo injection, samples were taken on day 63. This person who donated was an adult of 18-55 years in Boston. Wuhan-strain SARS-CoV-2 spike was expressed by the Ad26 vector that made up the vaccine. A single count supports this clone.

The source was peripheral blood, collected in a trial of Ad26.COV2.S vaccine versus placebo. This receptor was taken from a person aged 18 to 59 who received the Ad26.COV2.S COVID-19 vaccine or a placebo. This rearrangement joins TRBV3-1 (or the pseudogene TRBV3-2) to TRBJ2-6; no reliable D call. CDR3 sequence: CASSPLRMGSSGANVLTF. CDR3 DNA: TGTGCCAGCAGCCCGTTGCGCATGGGGTCGTCTGGGGCCAACGTCCTGACTTTC.